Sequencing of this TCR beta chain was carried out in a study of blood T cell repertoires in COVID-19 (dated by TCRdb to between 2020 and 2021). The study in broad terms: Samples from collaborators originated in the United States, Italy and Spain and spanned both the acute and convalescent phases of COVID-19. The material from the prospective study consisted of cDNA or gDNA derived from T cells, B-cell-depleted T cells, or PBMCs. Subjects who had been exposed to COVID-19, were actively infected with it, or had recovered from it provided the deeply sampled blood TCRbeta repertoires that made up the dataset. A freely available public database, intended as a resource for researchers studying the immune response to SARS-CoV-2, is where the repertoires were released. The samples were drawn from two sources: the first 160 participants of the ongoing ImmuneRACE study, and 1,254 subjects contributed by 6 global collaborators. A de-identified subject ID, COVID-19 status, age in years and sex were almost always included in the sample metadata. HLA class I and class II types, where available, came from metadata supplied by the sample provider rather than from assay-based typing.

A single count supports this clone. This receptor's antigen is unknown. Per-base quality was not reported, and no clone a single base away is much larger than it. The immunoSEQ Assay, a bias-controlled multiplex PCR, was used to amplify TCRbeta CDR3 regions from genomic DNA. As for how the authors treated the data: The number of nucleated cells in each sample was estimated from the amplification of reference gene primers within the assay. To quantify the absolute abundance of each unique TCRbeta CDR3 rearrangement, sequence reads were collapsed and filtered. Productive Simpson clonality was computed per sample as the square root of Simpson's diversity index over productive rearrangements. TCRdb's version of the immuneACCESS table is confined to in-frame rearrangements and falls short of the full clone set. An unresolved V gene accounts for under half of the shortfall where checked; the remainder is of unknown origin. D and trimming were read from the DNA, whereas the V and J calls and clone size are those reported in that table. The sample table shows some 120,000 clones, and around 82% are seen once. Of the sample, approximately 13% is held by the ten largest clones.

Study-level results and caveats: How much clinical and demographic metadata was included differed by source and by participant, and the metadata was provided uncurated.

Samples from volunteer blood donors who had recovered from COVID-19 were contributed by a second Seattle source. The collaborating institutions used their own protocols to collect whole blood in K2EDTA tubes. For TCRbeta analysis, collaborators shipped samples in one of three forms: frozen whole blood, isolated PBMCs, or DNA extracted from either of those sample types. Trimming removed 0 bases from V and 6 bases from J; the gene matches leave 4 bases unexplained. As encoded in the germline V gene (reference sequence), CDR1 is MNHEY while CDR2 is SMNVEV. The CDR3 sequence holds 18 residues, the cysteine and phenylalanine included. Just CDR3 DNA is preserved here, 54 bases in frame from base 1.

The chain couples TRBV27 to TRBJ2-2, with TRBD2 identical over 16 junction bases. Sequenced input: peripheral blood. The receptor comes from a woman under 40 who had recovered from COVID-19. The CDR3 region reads CASSLSGTSGGAPGELFF. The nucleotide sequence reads TGTGCCAGCAGTTTATCGGGGACTAGCGGGGGGGCCCCCGGGGAGCTGTTTTTT.